This T cell receptor beta chain was profiled in a study of cytomegalovirus exposure and HLA in healthy donors (dated by TCRdb to the late 2010s). About the investigation overall: In an earlier analysis of some 550 of the donors, 276 Gb of sequence data and 117 million unique TCR beta sequences from about 179 million T cells were reported. Roughly 300 gigabases of sequencing data and 75 million to 85 million unique TCR sequences made up an early release that covered approximately 650 HLA-typed donors. Of the approximately 400 genotyped donors, 65% to 90% fell in the genetic ancestry cluster associated with self-reported Caucasian donors. The study was designed to test whether signatures of past pathogen exposure could be identified by cataloging public T cell receptors. The study used immunosequencing to profile the T cell repertoires of 600 to 850 subjects and linked those repertoires to cytomegalovirus serostatus. A separate validation cohort of 100 to 150 different subjects was used in addition to the approximately 670-subject first cohort. High-throughput TCR immunosequencing, statistical association of individual TCRs with disease status, and machine learning were combined to predict cytomegalovirus infection status. To study patterns of TCR occurrence, a later analysis re-analyzed previously published TCR beta repertoires from more than 550 donors and added high-resolution HLA genotyping. The later analysis used no new phenotypic data to find candidate immune exposures, relying instead on TCR beta sequences and their occurrence across donors. In an earlier analysis of roughly 600 of the donors, high-throughput TCR beta sequencing was used to judge whether each TCR beta V gene segment behaved as functional or pseudogenic. Donor age, sex, ethnicity and CMV serostatus were compiled alongside the repertoire data. In a later genetic analysis, genome-wide SNP genotypes for about 55% of the roughly 700 donors were used, and that subset was treated as a discovery cohort. All discovery cohort repertoires had been generated using a single sequencing platform. HLA typing included class I and class II loci at four-digit resolution. The number of donors typed differed by locus, with about 629-630 for A, B, C, DRB1 and DQB1, 522 for DQA1, over 600 for DPA1, and approximately 470 for DPB1. Several DR-DQ haplotypes were treated as single units for association and clustering because of strong linkage in the cohort. Among some 410 genotyped donors of the cohort, an average of approximately 240,000 unique TCR beta nucleotide sequences was sequenced per donor, of which approximately 18% were non-productive.

A remark on this clone: The clone's antigen remains unknown. Base qualities are not provided; no much larger clone lies one nucleotide away.

The library came from the immunoSEQ multiplex PCR assay. The multiplex PCR relied on a mix of 60 forward primers for TCR Vbeta segments and 13 reverse primers for TCR Jbeta segments. A multiplex PCR assay on genomic DNA amplified the CDR3 region of rearranged TCR beta genes. The amplified TCR beta libraries were sequenced on the Illumina HiSeq System as 87-base-pair reads. For the original study's pipeline: In a later analysis, tens of millions of unique TCR beta chains were counted across the 650 to 700 repertoires, and roughly 10 million of these chains were shared by at least two donors. A nearest-neighbor algorithm error-corrected the raw reads and collapsed the reads into unique sequences, merging closely related sequences to remove PCR and sequencing errors. Alignment of CDR3 sequences to IMGT reference sequences was used to assign V, D and J gene segments. For a sequence to be retained, at least a six-nucleotide match to both a V gene segment and a J gene segment was required. A rearrangement counted as productive if the CDR3 had no stop codons and remained in frame with V and J, and every other rearrangement counted as non-productive. Following IMGT convention, CDR3 was defined as the stretch from the second conserved V-encoded cysteine up to the conserved J-encoded phenylalanine. The earlier analysis of about 640 of the donors excluded any sequence lacking an unambiguous match to a single V gene segment. An earlier analysis of a few hundred of the donors classified V segments as functional when productive rearrangements were above 56.7% and as segregating when the standard deviation between donors was above 5%. A statistical classification framework was built for diagnosing cytomegalovirus status from the catalog of TCR beta chain sequences. V and J gene assignment, in a later analysis, came from comparing TCR nucleotide sequences with IMGT/GENE-DB human TR gene sequences. Using the TCRdist pipeline, a later analysis assigned CDR3 sequences along with most-parsimonious VDJ recombination scenarios. A later analysis defined each TCR beta chain by its CDR3 amino acid sequence plus V-gene family, and excluded reads lacking a unique V-gene family. To address suspected cross-contamination and a sequencing artifact, a later analysis removed approximately 590 highly shared, low-generation-probability nucleotide sequences. A later analysis calculated a clonal expansion index for each public chain from normalized within-repertoire ranks of inferred template counts. Generation probabilities in a later analysis came from a VDJ recombination model fitted to out-of-frame rearrangements, and those results were checked against IGoR. Hypergeometric tests were used in a later analysis to score TCR-TCR, TCR-HLA and TCR-CMV co-occurrence, with a repertoire-size bias correction applied to the TCR pairs. In a later analysis, false discovery rates were estimated by permuting HLA or CMV assignments 20 times. In a later analysis, co-occurring TCRs were grouped using DBSCAN, and TCRdist sequence similarity was added for clustering within HLA-allele-positive subsets. Co-occurrence clustering excluded repertoires with fewer than 30,000 or more than 120,000 public chains, plus five with anomalous nucleotide sharing. Entries here come from immuneACCESS through TCRdb and include only in-frame sequences with V and J called. Some clones fail to appear in such tables; in the studies checked, an unresolved V gene covers under half of the shortfall, and the cause of the remainder is unknown. V, J and clone size are those of that table, while D and trimming were read from the DNA. Within this sample are about 70,000 clones, with around 74% of them counted one time only. The top ten clonotypes cover 9.5% to 12% of the sample.

In total, around 600 healthy bone marrow donors made up the cohort. All cohort members were sampled while nominally healthy, although unrecorded immune exposures were likely present. Of the approximately 670 cohort members, around 280 had positive CMV serostatus and 350 to 450 had negative CMV serostatus, and CMV serostatus was not recorded for the donor. Each donor provided a peripheral blood sample, and peripheral blood mononuclear cells were used for TCR beta sequencing. Genomic DNA was extracted from the blood cell samples with the Qiagen DNeasy Blood Extraction Kit. Here is what the overall study found, with its caveats: An association between a missense DCLRE1C variant and V-gene and J-gene trimming of TCR beta chains was found in a later genetic analysis and replicated in an independent cohort. In a later analysis, the rate of TCR association differed among HLA loci, with DRB1 alleles having the most associated TCRs and HLA-C alleles having the fewest. In a later genetic analysis, fewer N-insertions in productive TCRs were reported among donors in an Asian-associated ancestry cluster than the roughly 700-donor mean. Some IMGT-functional V segments, including TRBV6-2 and TRBV6-3, could not be told apart with the 87-base-pair reads, so those segments were excluded. At a false discovery rate of 0.05, a later analysis linked 15,000 to 20,000 TCR beta sequences to specific HLA alleles. According to a later analysis, most CMV-associated TCR beta chains appeared to be HLA-restricted, and the HLA associations seemed to be driven largely by CMV exposure. A further reported finding was that TCR beta sequences accurately predicted the HLA-A and HLA-B alleles for most subjects in the first cohort. Because counts were too low, about 15 rarely observed V segments, including chromosome 9 orphons, were left out of the earlier analysis of several hundred of the donors. A later analysis found that HLA-associated TCR beta chains were more clonally expanded and had lower generation probabilities than equally common non-associated chains. The authors suggested that the approach could potentially be generalized to other disease states and immunological phenotypes. In the study, approximately 150 TCR beta chains were listed as associated with cytomegalovirus. The sequencing pipeline was judged likely to have produced a cluster of highly shared sequence variants as a technical artifact. Most TCR sequences were observed very rarely across donors, whereas some public TCRs were present in many individuals. When HLA alleles, especially DR and DQ, strongly co-occurred, TCR associations were difficult to assign to individual alleles. HLA typing was unavailable for some donors at each locus, so association tests used only the typed subset. Correlated functional status among segregating V segments might reflect linkage disequilibrium, but an unknown experimental factor could not be ruled out. A later analysis reported that several top co-occurrence clusters appeared linked to parvovirus B19, influenza, CMV and Epstein-Barr virus. CMV serostatus was the only immune exposure information available for the cohort. An earlier analysis of approximately 600 of the donors showed that most TCR beta V segments appeared in productive rearrangements either about 87% or about 30% of the time, which broadly matched IMGT annotations. The classifier was reported to diagnose cytomegalovirus status with high specificity and sensitivity in both the original and validation cohorts. This cohort had only TCR beta chains sequenced, and the lack of alpha or paired-chain data limited which features could be detected. Sequencing depth was assumed to be roughly uniform across donors in the presence/absence analyses, though that assumption may not hold. In vitro tests confirmed that a few of the cytomegalovirus-associated TCR beta chains recognize cytomegalovirus antigens.

The CDR3 has 16 amino acids, counting the end cysteine and phenylalanine. The DNA shown is the 48-base CDR3, in frame from base 1. The germline V end is reduced by 3 bases and the J end by 5 bases; junction bases left unmatched: 9. In the germline V gene, CDR1 corresponds to SGHRS and CDR2 to YFSETQ. The chain uses TRBV5-1 and TRBJ2-2; the central 8 bases match TRBD1. This clonotype was obtained from a human donor in good health. Material: PBMCs. The CDR3 is CASSYRRGQATGELFF. The bases are TGCGCCAGCAGCTATCGGAGGGGACAGGCAACCGGGGAGCTGTTTTTT.